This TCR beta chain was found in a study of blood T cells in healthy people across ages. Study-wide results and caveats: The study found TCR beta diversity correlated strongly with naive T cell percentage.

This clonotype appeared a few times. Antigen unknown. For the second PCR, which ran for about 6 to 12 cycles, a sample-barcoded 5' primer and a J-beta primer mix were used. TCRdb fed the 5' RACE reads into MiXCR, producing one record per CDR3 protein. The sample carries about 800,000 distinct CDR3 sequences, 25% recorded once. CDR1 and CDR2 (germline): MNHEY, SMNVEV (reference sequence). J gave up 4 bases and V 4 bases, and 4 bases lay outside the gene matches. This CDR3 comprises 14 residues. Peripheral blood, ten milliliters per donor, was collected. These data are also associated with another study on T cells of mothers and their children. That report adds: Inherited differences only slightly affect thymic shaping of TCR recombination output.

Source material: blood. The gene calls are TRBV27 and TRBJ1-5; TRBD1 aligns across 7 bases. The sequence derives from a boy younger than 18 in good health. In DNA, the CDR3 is TGTGCCAGCAGTTCTCGACAGGGAAATCAGCCCCAGCATTTT. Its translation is CASSSRQGNQPQHF.